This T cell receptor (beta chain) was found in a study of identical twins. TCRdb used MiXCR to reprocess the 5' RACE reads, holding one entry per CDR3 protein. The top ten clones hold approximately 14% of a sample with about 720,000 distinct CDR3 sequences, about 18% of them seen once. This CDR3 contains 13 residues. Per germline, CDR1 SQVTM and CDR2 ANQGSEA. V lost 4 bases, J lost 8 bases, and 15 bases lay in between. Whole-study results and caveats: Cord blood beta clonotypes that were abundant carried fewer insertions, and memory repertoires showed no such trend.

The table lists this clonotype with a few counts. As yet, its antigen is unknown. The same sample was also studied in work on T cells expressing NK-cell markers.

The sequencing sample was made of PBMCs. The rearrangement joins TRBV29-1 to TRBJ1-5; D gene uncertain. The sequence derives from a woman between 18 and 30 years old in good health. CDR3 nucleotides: TGCAGCGTTGCGACGGGGATATCAGAGCCCCAGCATTTT. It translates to CSVATGISEPQHF. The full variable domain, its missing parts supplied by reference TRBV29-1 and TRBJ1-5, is SAVISQKPSRDICQRGTSLTIQCQVDSQVTMMFWYRQQPGQSLTLIATANQGSEATYESGFVIDKFPISRPNLTFSTLTVSNMSPEDSSIYLCSVATGISEPQHFGDGTRLSIL.